One T cell receptor beta chain is described in this entry. Its antigen is still unknown. V dropped 5 bases and J dropped 5; count of bases not matched to a gene: 4. The CDR3 is made up of 14 amino acids. CDR1 is MRHNA and CDR2 is SNTAGT in the germline V gene. This specimen belongs to a study of beta chain features in type 1 diabetes. Study summary: Examination of sorted cells across all samples involved more than 85,000,000 cells.

Findings of the study overall: Sequencing the cDNA could make cells with high TCR expression show up more than they should.

Expressed TCRB transcripts were sequenced because the entire RNA isolate underwent reverse transcription. Sequencing was performed with immunoSEQ multiplex PCR; in TCRdb, only in-frame clones are kept and a portion is missing. The sample includes about 930,000 clones, under 20% of them seen just once. Via the markers CD45RO/CCR7/CD25/CD127/CD95/CD27, stem cell-like memory, regulatory, central memory and naive CD4+ cells were sorted. The specimen was naive CD4+ T cells from blood. This chain links TRBV6-4 with TRBJ2-1, with 9 bases aligning to TRBD1. The receptor was derived from a woman between 18 and 29 years old in good health. CDR3 sequence: CASSQRDRDNEQFF. The DNA for the CDR3 is TGTGCCAGCAGTCAACGGGACAGGGACAATGAGCAGTTCTTC.